Following are 21 T cell receptor beta chains from one sample sequenced in a study of blood T cell repertoires in COVID-19. Measured with immunoSEQ multiplex PCR; TCRdb has only the in-frame clones, and not every one. The sample yields approximately 220,000 clones, around 80% seen once. Sequencing input: peripheral blood. The receptors were sampled from a woman aged 80 or over with acute or convalescent COVID-19.

The chain recombines TRBV9 with TRBJ1-1, with a weak D call TRBD1 (6 bases). The germline V and J ends were trimmed by 4 bases and 0 bases, with 13 bases remaining between them. Germline V gene data show CDR1 as SGDLS and CDR2 as YYNGEE. This CDR3 comprises 15 residues. The CDR3 bases are TGTGCCAGCAGCTCTTCTGGACAGTTGAACACTGAAGCTTTCTTT. Its protein is CASSSSGQLNTEAFF.

The chain couples TRBV3-1 (or the pseudogene TRBV3-2) to TRBJ2-5; 9 positions match TRBD2. Germline V CDR1 and CDR2: LGHDT, YNNKEL (reference sequence). This CDR3 is built from 16 residues. The V gene end was trimmed by 1 base and the J gene end by 6 bases; junction bases not matched to a gene: 9. CDR3 sequence (DNA): TGTGCCAGCAGCCAAGTAGCGGGGGCCGGGTCAAAGACCCAGTACTTC. Protein: CASSQVAGAGSKTQYF.

This clone has just one count. The rearrangement joins TRBV5-1 to TRBJ2-1; 14 nucleotides line up with TRBD2. V trimming: 4 bases; J trimming: 0 bases; junction bases outside the gene matches: 12. In germline, CDR1 is SGHRS, CDR2 YFSETQ. The CDR3 has 20 amino acids. DNA of the CDR3: TGCGCCAGCAGCCAAAGACTAGCGGGGGGGTTCCTAAGCTCCTACAATGAGCAGTTCTTC. It yields the protein CASSQRLAGGFLSSYNEQFF.

The J gene is TRBJ1-5, the V gene TRBV29-1, with D perhaps TRBD1 (6 bases). The V gene's germline CDR1 is SQVTM and CDR2 ANQGSEA. Trimming cost V 4 bases and J 6 bases, with 13 bases left between them. This CDR3 has 13 amino acids. CDR3 loop: CSVVEGGGQPQHF. In DNA, the CDR3 is TGCAGCGTTGTTGAGGGAGGGGGTCAGCCCCAGCATTTT.

The J gene is TRBJ1-3, the V gene TRBV10-2; D is unresolved. With 6 bases removed from V and 2 bases from J, the gap between germline ends came to 14 bases. The CDR3 has 15 residues. Germline assignment: CDR1 WSHSY and CDR2 SAAADI. CDR3: CASSHPNSPGNTIYF. CDR3 DNA sequence: TGCGCCAGCAGCCACCCCAACAGCCCTGGAAACACCATATATTTT.

The chain links TRBV18 to TRBJ2-5, with D possibly TRBD1 on 5 matching bases. This CDR3 is 13 amino acids long. Trimming stripped 3 bases from V and 5 bases from J, with 10 bases between. From germline, CDR1 is KGHSH and CDR2 LQKENI. The CDR3 is CASSPPTVETQYF. The CDR3 bases are TGTGCCAGCTCACCTCCGACAGTTGAGACCCAGTACTTC.

V usage is TRBV5-1 and J usage is TRBJ1-6, with unresolved D. V lost 0 bases and J lost 9, with 7 bases in between. There are 13 residues in the CDR3. CDR1 and CDR2 (germline): SGHRS, YFSETQ. The CDR3 loop reads CASSLGQASPLHF. CDR3 coding DNA: TGCGCCAGCAGCTTGGGGCAGGCTTCACCCCTCCACTTT.

The rearrangement joins TRBV6-1 to TRBJ1-6; TRBD1 matches 11 bases. This CDR3 region has 17 residues. Trimming removed 4 bases from V and 3 bases from J; junction bases left unmatched: 5. Germline lookup yields CDR1 MNHNS and CDR2 SASEGT. In nucleotides, the CDR3 is TGTGCCAGCAGTGGAACCGGGACAGGGGGCTATAATTCACCCCTCCACTTT. Encoded protein: CASSGTGTGGYNSPLHF.

The chain uses TRBV11-3 and TRBJ2-1; D is perhaps TRBD2 (5 bases). This CDR3 spans 12 amino acids. Trimming pared 8 bases from V and 6 bases from J, leaving 11 bases between. Per the germline V gene, CDR1 is SGHNT and CDR2 is YENEEA. The DNA for the CDR3 is TGTGCCAGCGGAGGCCATCTCAATGAGCAGTTCTTC. This gives the protein CASGGHLNEQFF.

The chain joins TRBV6-5 to TRBJ2-3; D is unclear. Deletions cut 5 bases from V and 2 bases from J, with 14 bases between. Germline V lookup: CDR1 MNHEY, CDR2 SVGAGI. This CDR3 is built from 15 residues. Here the CDR3 reads CASSPLRRSTDTQYF. Here the CDR3 DNA reads TGTGCCAGCAGTCCCCTAAGGCGGTCCACAGATACGCAGTATTTT.

The chain uses TRBV5-5 and TRBJ1-4; weak D call: TRBD1 (6 bases). V shed 4 bases and J shed 8 bases, with 18 bases lying between them. CDR3 length: 15 residues. Germline CDR1 reads SGHKS; CDR2 reads YYEKEE (reference sequence). The CDR3 sequence: CASSPNGGAGEKLFF. The CDR3 region has the DNA TGTGCCAGCAGCCCAAACGGGGGGGCCGGGGAAAAACTGTTTTTT.

The chain joins TRBV19 to TRBJ1-2, with 11 bases lining up with TRBD1. This CDR3 comprises 15 residues. From germline, CDR1 is LNHDA and CDR2 SQIVND (reference sequence). The V and J ends lost 7 bases and 1 base, in that order; junction bases with no gene match: 5. CDR3 nucleotide sequence: TGTGCCAGTAAACGGGACAGGGGGGTTAACTATGGCTACACCTTC. It encodes CASKRDRGVNYGYTF. Filled out from reference TRBV19 and TRBJ1-2, the complete variable domain reads DGGITQSPKYLFRKEGQNVTLSCEQNLNHDAMYWYRQDPGQGLRLIYYSQIVNDFQKGDIAEGYSVSREKKESFPLTVTSAQKNPTAFYLCASKRDRGVNYGYTFGSGTRLTVV.

J is TRBJ2-5 and V is TRBV30; a possible D gene is TRBD2 (7 bases). CDR1 and CDR2 (germline): GTSNPN, SVGIG (reference sequence). Trimming shortened V by 3 bases and J by 5 bases, and 16 bases separated the two germline ends. The CDR3 sequence is 14 residues long. CDR3 nucleotides: TGTGCCTGGAGGCCCCCGGGGGGCTGGGAGACCCAGTACTTC. It yields the protein CAWRPPGGWETQYF.

The chain links TRBV7-9 to TRBJ2-1; 9 positions agree with TRBD2. Germline lookup yields CDR1 SEHNR and CDR2 FQNEAQ (reference sequence). V lost 3 bases and J lost 8; bases outside the gene matches: 8. The CDR3 length is 15 residues. The CDR3 sequence: CASSFIAGAGYEQFF. In DNA form, the CDR3 reads TGTGCCAGCAGCTTCATAGCGGGGGCTGGGTATGAGCAGTTCTTC. Looking up the rest from reference TRBV7-9 and TRBJ2-1 gives the full variable domain: DTGVSQNPRHKITKRGQNVTFRCDPISEHNRLYWYRQTLGQGPEFLTYFQNEAQLEKSRLLSDRFSAERPKGSFSTLEIQRTEQGDSAMYLCASSFIAGAGYEQFFGPGTRLTVL.

This clone was detected only once. One junction end does not reproduce the germline sequence, and a read error may be involved. Other nucleotide sequences from this sample produce the same CDR3. V and J are TRBV19 and TRBJ2-3, with 10 nucleotides matching TRBD2. CDR3 length: 14 residues. Germline V gene lookup returns CDR1 LNHDA and CDR2 SQIVND (reference sequence). The CDR3, as DNA: TGTGCCAGTAGGATAGCGGGAGGCTCGGATACGCAGTATTTT. It yields the protein CASRIAGGSDTQYF.

The rearrangement joins TRBV18 to TRBJ1-2; D might be TRBD1 (6 bases). Germline CDR1 and CDR2: KGHSH and LQKENI. This CDR3 comprises 15 residues. V lost 5 bases to trimming and J lost 6 bases, with 19 bases between them. CDR3 protein: CASSSEQGGRNGYTF. In DNA, the CDR3 is TGTGCCAGCTCATCCGAACAGGGAGGGAGGAATGGCTACACCTTC.

The chain is built from TRBV19 and TRBJ2-5, with unresolved D. The CDR3 length is 14 residues. Germline lookup yields CDR1 LNHDA and CDR2 SQIVND (reference sequence). Trimming left V 1 base short and J 5 bases short, with 11 bases between. The CDR3 protein is CASSIGGVEETQYF. CDR3 DNA sequence: TGTGCCAGTAGTATAGGAGGAGTGGAGGAGACCCAGTACTTC.

This clone was seen more than once but under ten times. The genes are TRBV14 and TRBJ2-1; TRBD2 might be the D (5 bases). The CDR3 is made up of 15 amino acids. Trimming took 4 bases from V and 7 from J, leaving 17 bases between them. Germline V CDR1 and CDR2: SGHDN, FVKESK. The CDR3 region is CASSLRRSGRNEQFF. The CDR3 coding sequence is TGTGCCAGCAGCCTCCGACGGAGCGGTAGGAATGAGCAGTTCTTC.

This clone has just a few counts. This chain uses TRBV28 with TRBJ1-3; D not resolved. With 7 bases removed from V and 0 bases from J, the gap between germline ends came to 13 bases. This CDR3 region has 15 residues. Per germline, CDR1 MDHEN and CDR2 SYDVKM. In DNA form, the CDR3 reads TGTGCCAGCACCTCCTCCATAGACTCTGGAAACACCATATATTTT. Translation gives CASTSSIDSGNTIYF.

The chain recombines TRBV19 with TRBJ2-1; a possible D gene is TRBD2 (7 bases). Germline-derived CDR1 and CDR2 are LNHDA and SQIVND (reference sequence). This CDR3 comprises 13 residues. Trimming stripped 5 bases from V and 10 bases from J, with 15 bases between. The CDR3 is CASSPGGTGEQFF. CDR3 in DNA: TGTGCCAGTAGTCCGGGGGGTACAGGGGAGCAGTTCTTC.

This chain joins TRBV6-5 and TRBJ1-1; 7 bases fit TRBD1. Germline V gives CDR1 MNHEY, CDR2 SVGAGI. This CDR3 comprises 14 residues. V shed 11 bases and J 0 bases; nucleotides not matched to a gene: 9. CDR3 DNA: TGTGCCGGTGCAGGGGGGCCCGTGAACACTGAAGCTTTCTTT. It encodes CAGAGGPVNTEAFF.